This T cell receptor (beta chain) came from a study of shared clonotypes between healthy human individuals. Terminally differentiated effector memory CD45RA+ cells were excluded from the naive CD8 cells, which were CD45RO-negative and positively selected for CCR7. Study-wide points: Apart from blood, nothing was sampled; tissue repertoires likely differ. Among the subsets, naive ones generally showed larger estimated richness than memory ones.

The CDR3 totals 15 residues. J gave up 2 bases and V 4 bases, and 8 bases lay outside the gene matches. Germline CDR1 is SGHRS and CDR2 is YFSETQ. About this clone itself: Its antigen is unidentified.

TCRdb's copy holds only in-frame clones and misses some; the assay was immunoSEQ multiplex PCR. This sample yields roughly 2 million clones, of which about 95% are seen a single time; 0.85% to 1.3% belongs to the top ten. This clonotype originated in a man younger than 30 in good health. The sample taken for sequencing was naive CD8+ T cells sorted from blood. V usage is TRBV5-1 and J usage is TRBJ2-7; the match to TRBD1 covers 8 bases. The CDR3 loop reads CASSLRTGTTYEQYF. In nucleotides, the CDR3 is TGCGCCAGCAGCCTACGGACAGGGACGACCTACGAGCAGTACTTC.